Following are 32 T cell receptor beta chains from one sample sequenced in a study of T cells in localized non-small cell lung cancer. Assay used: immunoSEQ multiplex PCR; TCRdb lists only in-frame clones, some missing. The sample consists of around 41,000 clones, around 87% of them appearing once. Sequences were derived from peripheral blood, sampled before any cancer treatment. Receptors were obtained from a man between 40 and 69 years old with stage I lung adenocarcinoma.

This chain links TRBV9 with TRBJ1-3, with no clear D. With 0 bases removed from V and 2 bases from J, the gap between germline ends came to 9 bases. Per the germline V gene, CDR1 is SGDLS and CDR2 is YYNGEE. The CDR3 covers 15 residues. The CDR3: CASSVDSTTGNTIYF. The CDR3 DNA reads TGTGCCAGCAGCGTAGACAGTACTACTGGAAACACCATATATTTT.

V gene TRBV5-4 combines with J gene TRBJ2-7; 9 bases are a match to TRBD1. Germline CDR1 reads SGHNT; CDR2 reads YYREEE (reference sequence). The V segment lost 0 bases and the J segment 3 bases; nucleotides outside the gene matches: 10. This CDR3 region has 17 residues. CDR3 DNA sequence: TGTGCCAGCAGCTTGGGAGCGACAGGGGGAGTCTTCTACGAGCAGTACTTC. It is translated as CASSLGATGGVFYEQYF.

In DNA form, the CDR3 reads TGCGCCAGCACCGTTTCGGGTACTGGGGGAGCCGAAAAACTGTTTTTT. It encodes CASTVSGTGGAEKLFF. The rearrangement joins TRBV5-1 to TRBJ1-4, with a weak D call TRBD1 (5 bases). Germline CDR1 and CDR2: SGHRS and YFSETQ. This CDR3 has 16 residues. With 6 bases removed from V and 8 bases from J, the gap between germline ends came to 23 bases.

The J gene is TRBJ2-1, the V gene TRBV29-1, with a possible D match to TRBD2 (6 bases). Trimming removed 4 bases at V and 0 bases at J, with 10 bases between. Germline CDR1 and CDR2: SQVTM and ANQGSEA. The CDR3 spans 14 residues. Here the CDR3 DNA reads TGCAGCGTTGCCGGGAGAAGCTCCTACAATGAGCAGTTCTTC. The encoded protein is CSVAGRSSYNEQFF.

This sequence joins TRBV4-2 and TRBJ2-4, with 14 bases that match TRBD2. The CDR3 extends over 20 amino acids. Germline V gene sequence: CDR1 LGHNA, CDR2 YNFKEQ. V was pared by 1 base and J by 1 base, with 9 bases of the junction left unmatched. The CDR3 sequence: CASSQVSGTSGSGAKNIQYF. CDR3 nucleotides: TGTGCCAGCAGCCAAGTTTCCGGGACTAGCGGGAGTGGGGCCAAAAACATTCAGTACTTC.

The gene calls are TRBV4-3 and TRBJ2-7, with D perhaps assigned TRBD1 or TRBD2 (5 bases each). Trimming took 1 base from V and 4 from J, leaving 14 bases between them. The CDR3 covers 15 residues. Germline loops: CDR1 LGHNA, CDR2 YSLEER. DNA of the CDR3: TGCGCCAGCAGCCAAGCTTCCGGGGCGGTATACGAGCAGTACTTC. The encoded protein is CASSQASGAVYEQYF.

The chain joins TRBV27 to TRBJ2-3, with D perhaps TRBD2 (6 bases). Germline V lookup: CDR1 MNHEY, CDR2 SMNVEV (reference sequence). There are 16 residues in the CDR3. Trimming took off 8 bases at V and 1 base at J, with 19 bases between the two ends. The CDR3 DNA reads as TGTGCCAGCGCCCCCCTCGGGAGAGGGGGCACAGATACGCAGTATTTT. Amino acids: CASAPLGRGGTDTQYF.

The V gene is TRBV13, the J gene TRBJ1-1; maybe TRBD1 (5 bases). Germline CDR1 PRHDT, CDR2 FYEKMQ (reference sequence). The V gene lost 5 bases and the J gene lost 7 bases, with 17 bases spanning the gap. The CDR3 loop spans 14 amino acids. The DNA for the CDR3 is TGTGCCAGCAGCCCTCCGGGGGGGGTTCTTGAAGCTTTCTTT. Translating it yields CASSPPGGVLEAFF.

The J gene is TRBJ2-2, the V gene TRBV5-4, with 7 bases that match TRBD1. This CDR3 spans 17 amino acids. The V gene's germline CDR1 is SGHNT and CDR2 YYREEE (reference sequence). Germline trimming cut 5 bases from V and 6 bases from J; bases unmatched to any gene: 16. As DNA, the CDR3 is TGTGCCAGCAGTTTTCTCTACAGGGGCCAAAGGGCCGGGGAGCTGTTTTTT. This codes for CASSFLYRGQRAGELFF.

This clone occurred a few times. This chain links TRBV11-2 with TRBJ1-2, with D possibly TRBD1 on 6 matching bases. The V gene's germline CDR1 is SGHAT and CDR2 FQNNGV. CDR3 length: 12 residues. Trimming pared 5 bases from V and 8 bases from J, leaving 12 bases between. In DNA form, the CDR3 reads TGTGCCAGCAGCAGGGCAGGGGAAGGCTACACCTTC. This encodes CASSRAGEGYTF.

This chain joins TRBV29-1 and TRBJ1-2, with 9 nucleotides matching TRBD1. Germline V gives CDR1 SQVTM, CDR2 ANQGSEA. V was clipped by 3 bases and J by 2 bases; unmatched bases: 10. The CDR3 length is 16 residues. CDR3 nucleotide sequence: TGCAGCGTTGATATCGATGGGGACAGGGCGAACTATGGCTACACCTTC. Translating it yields CSVDIDGDRANYGYTF.

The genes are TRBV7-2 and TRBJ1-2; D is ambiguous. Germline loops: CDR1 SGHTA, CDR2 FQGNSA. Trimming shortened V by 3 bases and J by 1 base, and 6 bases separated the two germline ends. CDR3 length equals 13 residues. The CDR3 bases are TGTGCCAGCAGCTTTGACCGTAACTATGGCTACACCTTC. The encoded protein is CASSFDRNYGYTF.

The CDR3 sequence is CASSLTGVMNTGELFF. DNA for the CDR3: TGTGCCAGCAGCCTAACAGGGGTGATGAACACCGGGGAGCTGTTTTTT. The chain joins TRBV7-8 to TRBJ2-2, with TRBD1 identical over 7 bases. Germline V lookup: CDR1 SGHVS, CDR2 FQNEAQ. The CDR3 totals 16 residues. The trim removed 5 bases at V and 1 base at J, leaving 7 bases unmatched.

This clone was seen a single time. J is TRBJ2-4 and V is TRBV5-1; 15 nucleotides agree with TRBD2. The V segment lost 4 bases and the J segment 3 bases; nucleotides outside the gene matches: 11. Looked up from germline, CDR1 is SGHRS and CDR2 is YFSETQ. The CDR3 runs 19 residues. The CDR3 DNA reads TGCGCCAGCAGCCCCGGAGGACTAGCGGGAGGGCCGGGCAAAAACATTCAGTACTTC. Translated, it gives CASSPGGLAGGPGKNIQYF.

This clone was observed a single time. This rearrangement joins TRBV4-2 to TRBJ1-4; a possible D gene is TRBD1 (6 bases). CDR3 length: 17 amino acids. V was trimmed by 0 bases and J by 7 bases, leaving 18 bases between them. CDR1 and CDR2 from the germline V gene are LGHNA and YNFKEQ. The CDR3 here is CASSQDPGVEGGEKLFF. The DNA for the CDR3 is TGTGCCAGCAGCCAAGATCCGGGTGTTGAGGGGGGTGAAAAACTGTTTTTT.

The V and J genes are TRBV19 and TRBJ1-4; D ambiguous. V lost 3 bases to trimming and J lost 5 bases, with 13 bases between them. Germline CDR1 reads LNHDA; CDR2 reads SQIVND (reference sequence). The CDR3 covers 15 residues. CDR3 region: CASSMLTVVNEKLFF. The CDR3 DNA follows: TGTGCCAGTAGTATGTTAACGGTCGTCAATGAAAAACTGTTTTTT.

The CDR3 reads CASRPEDRSSYEQYF. The DNA of the CDR3 is TGCGCCAGCAGACCGGAGGACAGGAGCTCCTACGAGCAGTACTTC. This rearrangement joins TRBV5-1 to TRBJ2-7, with 7 nucleotides matching TRBD1. There are 15 residues in the CDR3. Germline CDR1 is SGHRS and CDR2 is YFSETQ. The V gene end was trimmed by 5 bases and the J gene end by 0 bases; junction bases not matched to a gene: 8.

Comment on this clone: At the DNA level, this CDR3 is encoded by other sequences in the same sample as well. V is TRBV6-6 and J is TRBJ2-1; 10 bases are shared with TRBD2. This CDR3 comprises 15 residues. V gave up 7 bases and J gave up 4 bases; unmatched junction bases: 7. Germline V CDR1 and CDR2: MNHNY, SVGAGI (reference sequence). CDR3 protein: CASNKGLALYNEQFF. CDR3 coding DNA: TGTGCCAGCAACAAGGGACTAGCGTTGTACAATGAGCAGTTCTTC.

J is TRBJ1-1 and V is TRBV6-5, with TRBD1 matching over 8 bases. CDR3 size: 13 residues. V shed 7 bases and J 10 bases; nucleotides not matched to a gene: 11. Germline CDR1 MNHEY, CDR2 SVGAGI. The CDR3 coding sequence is TGTGCCAGCATCCAACAGGGGGTCTTTTCAGCTTTCTTT. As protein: CASIQQGVFSAFF.

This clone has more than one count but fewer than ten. The CDR3 DNA reads TGCAGTGCAAGTTTCGGCTACACCTTC. Translation: CSASFGYTF. The genes are TRBV20-1 and TRBJ1-2; D call uncertain. With 6 bases removed from V and 8 bases from J, the gap between germline ends came to 7 bases. The CDR3 runs to 9 residues. CDR1 and CDR2 from the germline V gene are DFQATT and SNEGSKA (reference sequence).

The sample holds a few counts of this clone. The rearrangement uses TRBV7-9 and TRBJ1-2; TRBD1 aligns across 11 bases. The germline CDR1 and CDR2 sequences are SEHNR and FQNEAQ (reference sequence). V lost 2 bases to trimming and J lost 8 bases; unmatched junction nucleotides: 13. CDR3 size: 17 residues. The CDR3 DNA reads TGTGCCAGCAGCTTACTGGGACAGGGGGTTCGAGGGTCGGGCTACACCTTC. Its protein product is CASSLLGQGVRGSGYTF.

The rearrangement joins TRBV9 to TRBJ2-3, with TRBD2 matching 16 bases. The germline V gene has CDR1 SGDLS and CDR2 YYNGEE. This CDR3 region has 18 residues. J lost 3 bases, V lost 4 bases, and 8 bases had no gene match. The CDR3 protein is CASSLTGTSGRGTDTQYF. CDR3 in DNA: TGTGCCAGCAGCCTTACCGGGACTAGCGGGAGGGGGACAGATACGCAGTATTTT.

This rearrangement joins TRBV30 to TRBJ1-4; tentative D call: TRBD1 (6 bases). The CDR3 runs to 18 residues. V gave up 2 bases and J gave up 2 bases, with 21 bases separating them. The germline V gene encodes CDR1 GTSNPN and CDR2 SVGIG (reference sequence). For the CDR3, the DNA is TGTGCCTGGAGTATCCGACATGACAGGTGGAGGACTAATGAAAAACTGTTTTTT. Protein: CAWSIRHDRWRTNEKLFF.

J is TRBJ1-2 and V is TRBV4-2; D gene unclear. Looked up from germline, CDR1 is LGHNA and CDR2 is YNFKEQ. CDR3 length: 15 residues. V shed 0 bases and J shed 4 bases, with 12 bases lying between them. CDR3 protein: CASSQEGPGTYGYTF. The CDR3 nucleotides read TGTGCCAGCAGCCAAGAGGGTCCGGGAACCTATGGCTACACCTTC.

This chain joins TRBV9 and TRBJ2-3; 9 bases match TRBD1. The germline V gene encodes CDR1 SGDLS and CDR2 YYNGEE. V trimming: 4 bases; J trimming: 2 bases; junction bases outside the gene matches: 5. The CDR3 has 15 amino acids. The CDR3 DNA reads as TGTGCCAGCAGCCGGACAGGGGACACCACAGATACGCAGTATTTT. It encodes CASSRTGDTTDTQYF.

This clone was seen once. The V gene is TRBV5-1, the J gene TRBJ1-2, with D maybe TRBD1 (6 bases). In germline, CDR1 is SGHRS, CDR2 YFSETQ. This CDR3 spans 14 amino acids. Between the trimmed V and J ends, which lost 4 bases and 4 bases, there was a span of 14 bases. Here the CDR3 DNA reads TGCGCCAGCAGCCTCCCGGGACAAGCCTATGGCTACACCTTC. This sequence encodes CASSLPGQAYGYTF.

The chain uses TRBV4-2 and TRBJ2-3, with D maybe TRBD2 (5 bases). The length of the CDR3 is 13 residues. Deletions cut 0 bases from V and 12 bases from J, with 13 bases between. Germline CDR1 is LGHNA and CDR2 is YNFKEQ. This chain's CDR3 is CASSQEKDRLQYF. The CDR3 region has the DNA TGTGCCAGCAGCCAAGAAAAGGACCGACTACAGTATTTT.

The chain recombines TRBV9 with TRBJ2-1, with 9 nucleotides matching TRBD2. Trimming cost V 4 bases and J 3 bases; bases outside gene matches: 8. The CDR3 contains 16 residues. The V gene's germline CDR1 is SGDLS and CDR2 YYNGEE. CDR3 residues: CASSKIAGAVYNEQFF. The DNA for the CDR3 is TGTGCCAGCAGCAAAATAGCGGGAGCGGTCTACAATGAGCAGTTCTTC. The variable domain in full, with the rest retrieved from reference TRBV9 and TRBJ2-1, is DSGVTQTPKHLITATGQRVTLRCSPRSGDLSVYWYQQSLDQGLQFLIQYYNGEERAKGNILERFSAQQFPDLHSELNLSSLELGDSALYFCASSKIAGAVYNEQFFGPGTRLTVL.

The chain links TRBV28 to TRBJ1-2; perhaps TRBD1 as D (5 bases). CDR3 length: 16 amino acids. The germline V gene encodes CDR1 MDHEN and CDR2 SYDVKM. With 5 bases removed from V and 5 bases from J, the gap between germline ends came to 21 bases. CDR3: CASSQPGRRAGYGYTF. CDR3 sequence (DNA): TGTGCCAGCAGTCAACCGGGACGTCGGGCAGGGTATGGCTACACCTTC.

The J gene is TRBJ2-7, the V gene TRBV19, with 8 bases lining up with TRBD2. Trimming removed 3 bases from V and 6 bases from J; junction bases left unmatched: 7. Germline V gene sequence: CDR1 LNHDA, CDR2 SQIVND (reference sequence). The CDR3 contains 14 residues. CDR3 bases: TGTGCCAGTAGTATGAGTAGCGGGAAACGCGAGCAGTACTTC. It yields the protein CASSMSSGKREQYF.

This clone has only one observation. In DNA, the CDR3 is TGCGCCAGCCGGACGGATTACACTGAAGCTTTCTTT. It yields the protein CASRTDYTEAFF. The V call is TRBV5-1, the J call TRBJ1-1; D remains unclear. Germline CDR1 SGHRS, CDR2 YFSETQ. V dropped 7 bases and J dropped 3 bases, with 10 bases sitting between them. The CDR3 extends over 12 amino acids.

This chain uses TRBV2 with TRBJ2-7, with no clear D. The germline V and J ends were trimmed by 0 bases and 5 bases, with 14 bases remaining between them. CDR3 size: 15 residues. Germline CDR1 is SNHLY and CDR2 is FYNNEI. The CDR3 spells CASSEANTISDEQYF. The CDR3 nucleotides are TGTGCCAGCAGTGAAGCAAACACTATCTCTGACGAGCAGTACTTC.